This T cell receptor beta chain is from a study of identical twins. Comment on this clonotype: Its antigen is not identified.

Template switching, a step in the protocol, added a universal primer site, and cDNA carried unique molecular identifiers. TCRdb reprocessed the 5' RACE reads via MiXCR and lists one record per CDR3 protein. The sample shows some 560,000 distinct CDR3 sequences, nearly 10% of them seen only once. Per germline, CDR1 DFQATT and CDR2 SNEGSKA (reference sequence). There are 14 residues in the CDR3. Between the trimmed V and J ends, which lost 0 bases and 2 bases, there was a span of 10 bases. Study-level results: Insertion counts were lower in abundant cord blood beta clonotypes, a trend that memory repertoires did not show. Conclusions were based on cross-sectional statistical analysis, without following the same donors. Those out-of-frame alpha sequences shared by twins showed an excess of low generation probability.

The sample was also reused in another study, on yellow fever vaccine responses in identical twins.

The sequence came from a woman aged 18-30 years in good health. The specimen sequenced was PBMCs. The chain has TRBV20-1 and TRBJ2-5; D may be TRBD1 (5 bases). The CDR3 region is CSARDDKGQETQYF. The CDR3 DNA reads as TGCAGTGCTAGAGATGACAAGGGGCAAGAGACCCAGTACTTC.